The entry that follows covers one TCR beta chain sequence. Original analysis: Reference gene primer amplification gave nucleated cell count estimates. Profiled with immunoSEQ multiplex PCR; TCRdb holds only in-frame clones, not every one. D and trimming come from the DNA, and the V and J calls and clone size come from that table. The sample lists fewer than 300,000 clones; about 88% were seen once. The CDR3 consists of 13 residues. V was shortened by 7 bases and J by 7 bases, with 16 bases between the two germline ends. CDR1 is LNHDA and CDR2 is SQIVND in the germline V gene (reference sequence). The source of the sample is a study of blood T cell repertoires in COVID-19. Study summary: Both acute and convalescent COVID-19 samples were obtained from the United States, Italy and Spain. From T cells, B-cell-depleted T cells, or PBMCs came the material, which was cDNA or gDNA.

The sequence came from a man aged 60 to 69 who had recovered from COVID-19. The chain joins TRBV19 to TRBJ1-2; perhaps TRBD1 as D (6 bases). Source material: peripheral blood. The CDR3 protein is CASNRAGAVGYTF. The CDR3 DNA reads as TGTGCCAGTAATCGGGCAGGGGCGGTTGGCTACACCTTC.